These 6 T cell receptor beta chains share one sample of origin, sequenced in a study of regulatory T cells in long-lasting Graves disease. Time point of the sample: newly diagnosed GD, antithyroid drugs for less than 3 months. Preparation of the TCR library used RNA extracted from PBMCs. To make TCR beta libraries, researchers used iRepertoire HTBI primers and Arm-PCR of CDR3 regions. TCRdb passed the multiplex PCR reads through MiXCR, listing each CDR3 protein once. The sample lists around 250,000 distinct CDR3 sequences, 15% to 20% seen once, with 14% in the top ten. These same data were also listed under a study on T cells in Graves' hyperthyroidism and ophthalmopathy.

Sequenced material: peripheral blood mononuclear cells (PBMCs), taken at new diagnosis, from a patient treated with antithyroid drugs. The receptors shown here come from a woman in her thirties with Graves disease.

There are many counts of this clonotype. This chain links TRBV7-9 with TRBJ2-1, with D perhaps given as TRBD1 or TRBD2 (6 bases each). Germline CDR1 and CDR2: SEHNR and FQNEAQ (reference sequence). The length of the CDR3 is 12 residues. V was pared by 5 bases and J by 7 bases, with 9 bases between. CDR3 amino acids: CASSIGGNEQFF. The CDR3 DNA reads TGTGCCAGCAGCATAGGGGGGAATGAGCAGTTCTTC.

This clonotype was recorded once. This chain links TRBV7-9 with TRBJ2-3; a weak D match, TRBD1 (6 bases). Trimming removed 6 bases from V and 2 bases from J, with 12 bases in between. Per germline, CDR1 SEHNR and CDR2 FQNEAQ (reference sequence). This CDR3 has 14 residues. CDR3 protein: CASSGPGDTDTQYF. The CDR3 nucleotides are TGTGCCAGCAGTGGGCCAGGGGACACAGATACGCAGTATTTT.

The rearrangement joins TRBV20-1 to TRBJ2-3; 12 nucleotides agree with TRBD2. The trim removed 0 bases at V and 1 base at J, leaving 5 bases unmatched. Germline assignment: CDR1 DFQATT and CDR2 SNEGSKA (reference sequence). The CDR3 consists of 17 residues. For the CDR3, the DNA is TGCAGTGCTAGAGATAGACTAGCGGGGGCGGGCACAGATACGCAGTATTTT. Amino acid sequence: CSARDRLAGAGTDTQYF.

With respect to this clonotype: A single base separates this from a much larger clone, so it may be a read error. Since the CDR3 does not end with the conserved phenylalanine or tryptophan, this likely comes from a read error. The rearrangement uses TRBV7-8 and TRBJ2-3; D uncertain. The length of the CDR3 is 14 residues. V lost 5 bases to trimming and J lost 1 base, with 10 bases between them. Germline CDR1 reads SGHVS; CDR2 reads FQNEAQ. The CDR3 DNA sequence: TGTGCCAGCAGCCCCAGGTCGGGCACAGATACGCAGTATCTT. Amino acids: CASSPRSGTDTQYL.

This clonotype showed up many times. The genes are TRBV18 and TRBJ2-2; 7 nucleotides match TRBD1. V dropped 3 bases and J dropped 0; count of bases not matched to a gene: 1. The germline gives CDR1 KGHSH, CDR2 LQKENI. This CDR3 region has 15 residues. CDR3 DNA sequence: TGTGCCAGCTCACCGACAGGGTCGAACACCGGGGAGCTGTTTTTT. This gives the protein CASSPTGSNTGELFF.

This clonotype has ten or more counts. The V gene is TRBV18, the J gene TRBJ2-1; 7 bases fit TRBD1. The CDR3 is 13 amino acids. The V gene end was trimmed by 1 base and the J gene end by 7 bases; junction bases not matched to a gene: 1. Germline CDR1 is KGHSH and CDR2 is LQKENI. CDR3 DNA: TGTGCCAGCTCACCACAGGGGGCGAATGAGCAGTTCTTC. Protein: CASSPQGANEQFF.